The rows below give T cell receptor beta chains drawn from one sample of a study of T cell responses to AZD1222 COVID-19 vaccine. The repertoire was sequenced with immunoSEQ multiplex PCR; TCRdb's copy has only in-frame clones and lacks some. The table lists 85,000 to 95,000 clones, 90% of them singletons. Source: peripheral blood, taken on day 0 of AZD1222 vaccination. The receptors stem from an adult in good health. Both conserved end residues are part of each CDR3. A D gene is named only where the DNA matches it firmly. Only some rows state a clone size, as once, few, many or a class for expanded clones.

cdr3_aa: CASSVEGQFDEQFF
cdr3_nt: TGTGCCAGCAGCGTAGAGGGACAGTTTGATGAGCAGTTCTTC
cdr3_length: 14
clone_size: -
d_call: TRBD1
j_call: TRBJ2-1
v_call: TRBV9

cdr3_aa: CASQTSGGLGTQETQYF
cdr3_nt: TGCGCCAGCCAGACTAGCGGGGGTTTAGGAACCCAAGAGACCCAGTACTTC
cdr3_length: 17
clone_size: once
d_call: TRBD2
j_call: TRBJ2-5
v_call: TRBV10-1

cdr3_aa: CASSLDPTGAGMGTQYF
cdr3_nt: TGTGCCAGCAGCTTAGACCCTACAGGGGCGGGCATGGGGACCCAGTACTTC
cdr3_length: 17
clone_size: -
d_call: TRBD1
j_call: TRBJ2-5
v_call: TRBV7-6

cdr3_aa: CASRGPGRINTEAFF
cdr3_nt: TGTGCCAGCAGGGGTCCGGGACGGATAAACACTGAAGCTTTCTTT
cdr3_length: 15
clone_size: -
d_call: -
j_call: TRBJ1-1
v_call: TRBV9

cdr3_aa: CASSPPGRDTQYF
cdr3_nt: TGTGCCAGCAGTCCGCCGGGCCGTGATACGCAGTATTTT
cdr3_length: 13
clone_size: -
d_call: -
j_call: TRBJ2-3
v_call: TRBV6-5

cdr3_aa: CAINGQHTGELFF
cdr3_nt: TGTGCCATCAACGGACAGCACACCGGGGAGCTGTTTTTT
cdr3_length: 13
clone_size: once
d_call: -
j_call: TRBJ2-2
v_call: TRBV10-3

cdr3_aa: CASSAGTHEKLFF
cdr3_nt: TGTGCTAGCAGTGCCGGGACACATGAAAAACTGTTTTTT
cdr3_length: 13
clone_size: -
d_call: -
j_call: TRBJ1-4
v_call: TRBV7-7

cdr3_aa: CASSMTTTDTQYF
cdr3_nt: TGTGCCAGTAGTATGACCACCACAGATACGCAGTATTTT
cdr3_length: 13
clone_size: -
d_call: -
j_call: TRBJ2-3
v_call: TRBV19

cdr3_aa: CASSQDRPLYEQYF
cdr3_nt: TGTGCCAGCAGTCAGGACAGGCCACTCTACGAGCAGTACTTC
cdr3_length: 14
clone_size: -
d_call: TRBD1
j_call: TRBJ2-7
v_call: TRBV6-5

cdr3_aa: CASSLDLGTEAFF
cdr3_nt: TGTGCCAGCAGCCTGGACCTGGGGACTGAAGCTTTCTTT
cdr3_length: 13
clone_size: -
d_call: -
j_call: TRBJ1-1
v_call: TRBV7-6

cdr3_aa: CASSLALTRAGANVLTF
cdr3_nt: TGTGCCAGCAGCTTAGCCCTGACGCGGGCTGGGGCCAACGTCCTGACTTTC
cdr3_length: 17
clone_size: -
d_call: -
j_call: TRBJ2-6
v_call: TRBV7-6

cdr3_aa: CASSLGGTQYF
cdr3_nt: TGTGCCAGCAGCTTAGGGGGTACGCAGTATTTT
cdr3_length: 11
clone_size: -
d_call: -
j_call: TRBJ2-3
v_call: TRBV5-6

cdr3_aa: CASREREGPGKTQYF
cdr3_nt: TGTGCCAGCAGAGAGCGGGAAGGGCCAGGGAAGACCCAGTACTTC
cdr3_length: 15
clone_size: -
d_call: TRBD2
j_call: TRBJ2-5
v_call: TRBV14

cdr3_aa: CASTNSGGAPEQYF
cdr3_nt: TGTGCCAGCACAAATAGCGGGGGGGCCCCCGAGCAGTACTTC
cdr3_length: 14
clone_size: once
d_call: TRBD2
j_call: TRBJ2-7
v_call: TRBV7-2

cdr3_aa: CASSFGTNTGELFF
cdr3_nt: TGTGCCAGCAGCTTCGGTACGAACACCGGGGAGCTGTTTTTT
cdr3_length: 14
clone_size: -
d_call: -
j_call: TRBJ2-2
v_call: TRBV5-6

cdr3_aa: CASWQGAATNEKLFF
cdr3_nt: TGCGCCAGCTGGCAGGGGGCCGCAACTAATGAAAAACTGTTTTTT
cdr3_length: 15
clone_size: -
d_call: TRBD1
j_call: TRBJ1-4
v_call: TRBV10-1

cdr3_aa: CASSLSVYTEAFF
cdr3_nt: TGTGCCAGCAGCTTATCAGTCTACACTGAAGCTTTCTTT
cdr3_length: 13
clone_size: medium-sized
d_call: -
j_call: TRBJ1-1
v_call: TRBV11-3

cdr3_aa: CASSGGQGYGYTF
cdr3_nt: TGTGCCAGCAGCGGAGGCCAGGGATATGGCTACACCTTC
cdr3_length: 13
clone_size: -
d_call: -
j_call: TRBJ1-2
v_call: TRBV14

cdr3_aa: CASSQERGATWETQYF
cdr3_nt: TGCGCCAGCAGCCAAGAACGCGGGGCAACCTGGGAGACCCAGTACTTC
cdr3_length: 16
clone_size: -
d_call: -
j_call: TRBJ2-5
v_call: TRBV4-3

cdr3_aa: CASRERYNEQFF
cdr3_nt: TGTGCCAGTAGAGAACGGTACAATGAGCAGTTCTTC
cdr3_length: 12
clone_size: -
d_call: -
j_call: TRBJ2-1
v_call: TRBV19

cdr3_aa: CASSLDGVQAGRNEQFF
cdr3_nt: TGTGCCAGCAGCTTGGACGGAGTACAGGCGGGGAGGAATGAGCAGTTCTTC
cdr3_length: 17
clone_size: -
d_call: -
j_call: TRBJ2-1
v_call: TRBV5-4

cdr3_aa: CASSMGSYNEQFF
cdr3_nt: TGTGCCAGTAGCATGGGCTCCTACAATGAGCAGTTCTTC
cdr3_length: 13
clone_size: -
d_call: -
j_call: TRBJ2-1
v_call: TRBV19

cdr3_aa: CASSLGVSNTEAFF
cdr3_nt: TGTGCCAGCAGCTTAGGAGTCAGCAACACTGAAGCTTTCTTT
cdr3_length: 14
clone_size: -
d_call: -
j_call: TRBJ1-1
v_call: TRBV7-2

cdr3_aa: CASSFVDRPTGELFF
cdr3_nt: TGTGCCAGCAGCTTCGTGGACAGGCCGACCGGGGAGCTGTTTTTT
cdr3_length: 15
clone_size: -
d_call: TRBD1
j_call: TRBJ2-2
v_call: TRBV7-9

cdr3_aa: CASSPPLPVALHF
cdr3_nt: TGTGCCAGCAGCCCGCCCCTACCGGTCGCCCTCCACTTT
cdr3_length: 13
clone_size: -
d_call: -
j_call: TRBJ1-6
v_call: TRBV11-2

cdr3_aa: CASSFTGEVGYTF
cdr3_nt: TGTGCCAGCAGTTTTACAGGGGAAGTTGGCTACACCTTC
cdr3_length: 13
clone_size: -
d_call: TRBD1
j_call: TRBJ1-2
v_call: TRBV6-5

cdr3_aa: CASRTTARQYSNTEAFF
cdr3_nt: TGCGCCAGCAGAACCACCGCCCGACAATATTCGAACACTGAAGCTTTCTTT
cdr3_length: 17
clone_size: -
d_call: -
j_call: TRBJ1-1
v_call: TRBV5-1

cdr3_aa: CASSANNSPLHF
cdr3_nt: TGTGCCAGTAGTGCCAATAATTCACCCCTCCACTTT
cdr3_length: 12
clone_size: -
d_call: -
j_call: TRBJ1-6
v_call: TRBV19

cdr3_aa: CASSAGGGYEQYF
cdr3_nt: TGTGCCAGCAGCGCCGGAGGAGGGTACGAGCAGTACTTC
cdr3_length: 13
clone_size: -
d_call: -
j_call: TRBJ2-7
v_call: TRBV7-9

cdr3_aa: CASSQGGTDNTGELFF
cdr3_nt: TGTGCCAGCAGCCAAGGGGGCACGGATAACACCGGGGAGCTGTTTTTT
cdr3_length: 16
clone_size: -
d_call: -
j_call: TRBJ2-2
v_call: TRBV3-1/TRBV3-2

cdr3_aa: CASEPGHLNTEAFF
cdr3_nt: TGTGCCAGTGAACCCGGACACCTGAACACTGAAGCTTTCTTT
cdr3_length: 14
clone_size: once
d_call: -
j_call: TRBJ1-1
v_call: TRBV28

cdr3_aa: CASSDGLLDYEQYF
cdr3_nt: TGTGCCAGCAGCGATGGGCTTCTTGACTACGAGCAGTACTTC
cdr3_length: 14
clone_size: -
d_call: -
j_call: TRBJ2-7
v_call: TRBV6-2/TRBV6-3

cdr3_aa: CASSQAKGDGYTF
cdr3_nt: TGTGCCAGCAGCCAAGCCAAGGGGGACGGCTACACCTTC
cdr3_length: 13
clone_size: once
d_call: -
j_call: TRBJ1-2
v_call: TRBV4-2

cdr3_aa: CASSPISRATNEKLFF
cdr3_nt: TGTGCCAGCTCACCAATATCGAGGGCGACTAATGAAAAACTGTTTTTT
cdr3_length: 16
clone_size: -
d_call: -
j_call: TRBJ1-4
v_call: TRBV18

cdr3_aa: CASSLAGETQYF
cdr3_nt: TGTGCCAGCAGCTTAGCGGGGGAGACCCAGTACTTC
cdr3_length: 12
clone_size: -
d_call: -
j_call: TRBJ2-5
v_call: TRBV7-6